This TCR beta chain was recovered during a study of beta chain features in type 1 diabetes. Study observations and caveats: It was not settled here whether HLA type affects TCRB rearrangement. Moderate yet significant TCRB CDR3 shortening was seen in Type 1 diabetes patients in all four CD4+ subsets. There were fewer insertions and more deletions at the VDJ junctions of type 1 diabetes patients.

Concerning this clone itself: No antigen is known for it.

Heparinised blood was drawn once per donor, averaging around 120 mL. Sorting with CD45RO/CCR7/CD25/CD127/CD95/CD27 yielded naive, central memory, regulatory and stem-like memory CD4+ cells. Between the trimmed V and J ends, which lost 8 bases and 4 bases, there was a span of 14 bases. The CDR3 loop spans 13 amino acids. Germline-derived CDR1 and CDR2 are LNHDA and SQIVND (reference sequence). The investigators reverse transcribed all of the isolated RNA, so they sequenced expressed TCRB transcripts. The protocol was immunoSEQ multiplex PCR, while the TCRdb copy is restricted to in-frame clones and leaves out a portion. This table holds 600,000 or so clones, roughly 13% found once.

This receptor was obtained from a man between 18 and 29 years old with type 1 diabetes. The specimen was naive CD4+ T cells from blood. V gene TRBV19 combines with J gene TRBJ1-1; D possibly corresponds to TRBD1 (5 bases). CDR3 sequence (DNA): TGTGCCAGTGCGACCCAGGGAGGCACTGAAGCTTTCTTT. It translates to CASATQGGTEAFF.